These 23 T cell receptor beta chains came from one sample sequenced in a study of Graves' ophthalmopathy and Graves' hyperthyroidism. Amplification from RNA transcripts yielded the TCR beta CDR3 regions. Second-round multiplex PCR came after a first-round RT-PCR that employed HTBI primers. In TCRdb, the multiplex PCR reads were re-called with MiXCR into one record per CDR3 protein. The profile shows 360,000 or so distinct CDR3 sequences, around 20% of them singletons. The specimen was peripheral blood. Every receptor here comes from a woman between 18 and 29 years old with Graves' ophthalmopathy.

This clonotype came up many times. The rearrangement joins TRBV28 to TRBJ2-7, with 9 nucleotides matching TRBD1. Trimming removed 6 bases from V and 5 bases from J; junction bases left unmatched: 11. Per germline, CDR1 MDHEN and CDR2 SYDVKM. The CDR3 is 15 residues long. The CDR3 coding sequence is TGTGCCAGCAGCCGAACCGGGACAGGGTTCGACGAGCAGTACTTC. Amino acid sequence: CASSRTGTGFDEQYF.

In its sample, this clonotype was seen many times. The chain has TRBV6-5 and TRBJ2-7; 8 bases line up with TRBD1. Germline loops: CDR1 MNHEY, CDR2 SVGAGI. With V trimmed by 0 bases and J by 4 bases, 5 bases remained unmatched. This CDR3 contains 15 residues. The DNA for the CDR3 is TGTGCCAGCAGTTACTCGGAGACAGGGGCGTACGAGCAGTACTTC. Translating gives CASSYSETGAYEQYF.

This CDR3 reads CASSFASGGPTDTQYF. CDR3 DNA sequence: TGTGCCAGCAGCTTTGCTAGCGGAGGCCCCACAGATACGCAGTATTTT. This rearrangement joins TRBV11-1 to TRBJ2-3; 7 bases fit TRBD2. The germline V gene has CDR1 SGHAT and CDR2 FQDESV (reference sequence). The CDR3 loop spans 16 amino acids. J lost 2 bases, V lost 3 bases, and 8 bases had no gene match.

This clonotype was recorded at least ten times. The chain combines TRBV7-2 with TRBJ2-7, with 7 bases lining up with TRBD2. Trimming cost V 1 base and J 6 bases; bases outside gene matches: 3. This CDR3 region has 13 residues. The germline gives CDR1 SGHTA, CDR2 FQGNSA. CDR3 nucleotide sequence: TGTGCCAGCAGCTTAGGAGCGGGATCCGAGCAGTACTTC. Translating gives CASSLGAGSEQYF.

Ten or more counts support this clonotype. This chain joins TRBV4-3 and TRBJ1-5; D is unclear. The CDR3 sequence is 15 residues long. The ends were cut back, 0 bases at V and 3 bases at J, with 9 bases in the middle. Germline CDR1 is LGHNA and CDR2 is YSLEER. The CDR3 here is CASSQDARFNQPQHF. CDR3 nucleotides: TGCGCCAGCAGCCAAGATGCCAGGTTCAATCAGCCCCAGCATTTT.

This clonotype was seen many times. J is TRBJ1-6 and V is TRBV4-3, with 10 bases identical to TRBD1. This CDR3 is 15 amino acids long. Germline trimming cut 4 bases from V and 8 bases from J; bases unmatched to any gene: 5. Germline CDR1 and CDR2: LGHNA and YSLEER. The CDR3 spells CASSPGTGVDSPLHF. As DNA, the CDR3 is TGCGCCAGCAGCCCCGGGACAGGGGTAGATTCACCCCTCCACTTT.

This clonotype was seen ten or more times. The chain uses TRBV2 and TRBJ1-2; no definite D call. The CDR3 consists of 11 residues. Germline V gives CDR1 SNHLY, CDR2 FYNNEI. Trimming took off 2 bases at V and 7 bases at J, with 5 bases between the two ends. The CDR3 coding sequence is TGTGCCAGCAGTGAAATGGGTGGCTACACCTTC. This sequence encodes CASSEMGGYTF.

The table lists this clonotype with many counts. The chain is built from TRBV28 and TRBJ1-5; D possibly corresponds to TRBD1 (5 bases). Trimming shortened V by 4 bases and J by 9 bases, and 7 bases separated the two germline ends. The CDR3 consists of 11 residues. Per germline, CDR1 MDHEN and CDR2 SYDVKM. In nucleotides, the CDR3 is TGTGCCAGCAGTTCGAGGGGGCCCCAGCATTTT. It yields the protein CASSSRGPQHF.

The V gene is TRBV2, the J gene TRBJ2-7; 8 positions agree with TRBD1. Per the germline V gene, CDR1 is SNHLY and CDR2 is FYNNEI. The CDR3 has 17 amino acids. Trimming removed 6 bases from V and 7 bases from J; junction bases left unmatched: 20. Here the CDR3 reads CASSPPYGGQVVREQYF. In DNA, the CDR3 is TGTGCCAGCAGCCCCCCTTATGGGGGACAGGTAGTACGAGAGCAGTACTTC.

The chain uses TRBV6-2 or TRBV6-3 and TRBJ2-5; D is ambiguous. The V and J ends lost 8 bases and 2 bases respectively, with 18 bases between them. CDR1 MNHEY and CDR2 SVGEGT come from the germline V gene. This CDR3 contains 15 residues. CDR3 loop: CASVEFRAGQETQYF. CDR3 DNA sequence: TGTGCCAGCGTGGAATTCCGGGCAGGACAAGAGACCCAGTACTTC.

This clonotype was picked up many times. The chain carries TRBV30 and TRBJ1-5; TRBD1 might be the D (6 bases). The CDR3 sequence is 14 residues long. With 3 bases removed from V and 7 bases from J, the gap between germline ends came to 16 bases. Germline CDR1 is GTSNPN and CDR2 is SVGIG (reference sequence). The CDR3 loop reads CAWRIAGAGQPQHF. In DNA form, the CDR3 reads TGTGCCTGGAGGATCGCAGGGGCGGGACAGCCCCAGCATTTT.

The J gene is TRBJ2-5, the V gene TRBV9, with 9 bases matching TRBD1. The CDR3 has 14 amino acids. The germline gives CDR1 SGDLS, CDR2 YYNGEE. With 3 bases clipped from V and 5 bases from J, the junction kept 5 bases outside the gene matches. Here the CDR3 DNA reads TGTGCCAGCAGCGCGGACAGGGGCTGGGAGACCCAGTACTTC. Translated, it gives CASSADRGWETQYF.

In its sample, this clonotype was seen many times. The chain has TRBV12-3 or TRBV12-4 and TRBJ1-1; D unresolved. CDR3 length: 14 amino acids. Deletions cut 5 bases from V and 7 bases from J, with 17 bases between. CDR3 protein: CASSPRPGMSEAFF. CDR3 coding DNA: TGTGCCAGCAGTCCAAGACCGGGGATGAGTGAAGCTTTCTTT.

This clonotype was picked up many times. The chain employs TRBV10-2 and TRBJ1-1; D is uncertain. The germline CDR1 and CDR2 sequences are WSHSY and SAAADI. The CDR3 contains 15 residues. Trimming took 5 bases from V and 7 from J, leaving 20 bases between them. CDR3 DNA: TGCGCCAGCAGTTTAACTAGATACGAGGAGGGTGAAGCTTTCTTT. Residues: CASSLTRYEEGEAFF.

This clonotype was seen at least ten times. The V and J genes are TRBV11-2 and TRBJ2-2; 10 bases align to TRBD2. Germline assignment: CDR1 SGHAT and CDR2 FQNNGV. This CDR3 is built from 17 residues. Trimming at V came to 3 bases and at J to 7 bases, leaving 11 bases not matched to a gene. CDR3 sequence: CASSLLPAGGPSGELFF. The CDR3 coding sequence is TGTGCCAGCAGCTTGTTGCCAGCGGGGGGGCCCAGCGGGGAGCTGTTTTTT.

The chain has TRBV5-1 and TRBJ1-2, with D tentatively TRBD1 (5 bases). V dropped 0 bases and J dropped 2 bases, with 17 bases sitting between them. This CDR3 region has 17 residues. CDR1 and CDR2 from the germline V gene are SGHRS and YFSETQ. In DNA form, the CDR3 reads TGCGCCAGCAGCTTGGTCTTTGGGAGAGGGACGAACTATGGCTACACCTTC. Translated: CASSLVFGRGTNYGYTF.

The chain employs TRBV9 and TRBJ2-5; 7 bases are shared with TRBD1. CDR1 is SGDLS and CDR2 is YYNGEE in the germline V gene. This CDR3 has 13 residues. With V trimmed by 0 bases and J by 4 bases, 0 bases remained unmatched. In DNA form, the CDR3 reads TGTGCCAGCAGCGTAGGGACAGGAGAGACCCAGTACTTC. It specifies CASSVGTGETQYF.

This clonotype was counted at least ten times. The V and J genes are TRBV12-3 or TRBV12-4 and TRBJ1-2, with 7 bases fitting TRBD1. The ends lost 6 bases at V and 4 bases at J; junction bases unmatched: 5. The CDR3 sequence is 13 residues long. The CDR3 nucleotides read TGTGCCAGCAGGCGACAGGGCCCCTATGGCTACACCTTC. Amino acid sequence: CASRRQGPYGYTF.

The gene calls are TRBV6-2 or TRBV6-3 and TRBJ2-2, with TRBD1 as a possible D gene (6 bases). Germline values: CDR1 MNHEY, CDR2 SVGEGT. V lost 8 bases and J 1 base, leaving 17 bases between the germline ends. The CDR3 contains 16 residues. The CDR3 region is CASHFTGTLNTGELFF. In nucleotides, the CDR3 is TGTGCCAGCCACTTCACCGGGACACTGAACACCGGGGAGCTGTTTTTT.

This clonotype has a count of ten or more. This rearrangement joins TRBV6-1 to TRBJ2-2; perhaps TRBD1 as D (5 bases). The CDR3 length is 16 residues. The ends were cut back, 4 bases at V and 4 bases at J, with 16 bases in the middle. The germline gives CDR1 MNHNS, CDR2 SASEGT. CDR3 coding DNA: TGTGCCAGCAGTGTCATCTGGAACAGGTTCACCGGGGAGCTGTTTTTT. Encoded protein: CASSVIWNRFTGELFF.

Many counts were recorded for this clonotype. V and J are TRBV29-1 and TRBJ2-7; possibly TRBD1 or TRBD2 for D (6 bases each). Germline CDR1 is SQVTM and CDR2 is ANQGSEA. This CDR3 comprises 13 residues. Deletions cut 3 bases from V and 2 bases from J, with 11 bases between. The CDR3 bases are TGCAGCGTTGATGGGCGGGACACCTACGAGCAGTACTTC. Amino acid sequence: CSVDGRDTYEQYF.

This clonotype was picked up many times. The chain couples TRBV29-1 to TRBJ1-5; D gene unclear. Per the germline V gene, CDR1 is SQVTM and CDR2 is ANQGSEA. The V end was cut by 4 bases, the J end by 4 bases, with 11 bases between. The CDR3 covers 13 residues. The CDR3 region has the DNA TGCAGCGTTGTTGCAGGACCAAATCAGCCCCAGCATTTT. It specifies CSVVAGPNQPQHF.

This clonotype was recorded many times. The chain has TRBV19 and TRBJ1-5, with D possibly being TRBD1 (6 bases). CDR1 is LNHDA and CDR2 is SQIVND in the germline V gene (reference sequence). Between the trimmed V and J ends, which lost 6 bases and 1 base, there was a span of 13 bases. The CDR3 runs to 15 residues. In DNA, the CDR3 is TGTGCCAGTAGACAGGGTCGGCTAAGCAATCAGCCCCAGCATTTT. Protein sequence: CASRQGRLSNQPQHF.